The rows below give T cell receptor beta chains drawn from one sample of a study of T cell responses to AZD1222 COVID-19 vaccine. The protocol was immunoSEQ multiplex PCR, while the TCRdb copy is restricted to in-frame clones and leaves out a portion. The repertoire has approximately 150,000 clones, about 90% of them found once; the top ten carry about 2.8%. The sequencing used peripheral blood, collected on day 0 of AZD1222 vaccination. The receptors come from an adult in good health. Each CDR3 is given with its conserved first and last residue. The D gene is left open where the match is weak. Rows may omit the clone size; those that give it use once, few, many or a size class.

clone_size d_call j_call v_call cdr3_nt cdr3_aa
NA NA TRBJ1-6 TRBV6-6 TGTGCCAGCACCTCCTGGGGGGGGGCTAATTCACCCCTCCACTTT CASTSWGGANSPLHF
NA NA TRBJ1-2 TRBV19 TGTGCCAGTACCCCCAGCGACGGTAACTATGGCTACACCTTC CASTPSDGNYGYTF
NA NA TRBJ2-1 TRBV20-1 TGCAGTGCTAGTTACAGGGCGTCCTACAATGAGCAGTTCTTC CSASYRASYNEQFF
NA TRBD1 TRBJ1-2 TRBV19 TGTGCCAGTACCATTTCACAGGGGGCTGGTAACTATGGCTACACCTTC CASTISQGAGNYGYTF
NA NA TRBJ1-5 TRBV7-8 TGTGCCAGCAGTACGAGTAATAGCAATCAGCCCCAGCATTTT CASSTSNSNQPQHF
NA NA TRBJ2-7 TRBV5-6 TGTGCCAGCCTCGGTAAGGGTTCCTACGAGCAGTACTTC CASLGKGSYEQYF
NA TRBD1 TRBJ2-2 TRBV24-1 TGTGCCACCAGTGATCTAGTCCAACAGGGGACCGGGGAGCTGTTTTTT CATSDLVQQGTGELFF
few NA TRBJ2-1 TRBV19 TGTGCCAGTAGCCCACAAGGCGATCACAATGAGCAGTTCTTC CASSPQGDHNEQFF
NA TRBD1 TRBJ2-7 TRBV10-3 TGTGCCATCAGTGAGCCAGGGGGAGCCCCCTACGAGCAGTACTTC CAISEPGGAPYEQYF
NA NA TRBJ1-6 TRBV4-1 TGCGCCAGCAGCCAAGGAGCGGGGGGGCTGAGACCCCTCCACTTT CASSQGAGGLRPLHF
NA TRBD1 TRBJ1-2 TRBV7-2 TGTGCCAGCAGCTCTAACAGGGGGCTCGGGTATGGCTACACCTTC CASSSNRGLGYGYTF
NA NA TRBJ2-6 TRBV5-4 TGTGCCAGCAGGTCAACACCTAGCGGAGGGGGGTCTGGGGCCAACGTCCTGACTTTC CASRSTPSGGGSGANVLTF
NA TRBD1 TRBJ1-1 TRBV9 TGTGCCAGCAGCGCCCGGGACAGGGGGAACACTGAAGCTTTCTTT CASSARDRGNTEAFF
NA NA TRBJ1-1 TRBV5-1 TGCGCCAGCAGCTTCGGGGGCACTGAAGCTTTCTTT CASSFGGTEAFF
NA TRBD2 TRBJ2-3 TRBV2 TGTGCCAGCATGGTGGGCGGGAGTCGCACAGATACGCAGTATTTT CASMVGGSRTDTQYF
NA NA TRBJ2-7 TRBV7-8 TGTGCCAGCAGCTTAGATATGACTACCTACGAGCAGTACTTC CASSLDMTTYEQYF
NA NA TRBJ1-2 TRBV5-1 TGCGCCAGCAGCTTAGACGGTGATGGCTACACCTTC CASSLDGDGYTF
NA NA TRBJ1-3 TRBV16 TGTGCCAGCAGCCTCGGGAACACCATATATTTT CASSLGNTIYF
once TRBD1 TRBJ2-1 TRBV9 TGTGCCAGCAGCCACTCTAGGGACAGGGGGAATCATTATCTGGGCAATGAGCAGTTCTTC CASSHSRDRGNHYLGNEQFF
NA NA TRBJ1-5 TRBV18 TGTGCCAGCTCACGGGACATCAGCAATCAGCCCCAGCATTTT CASSRDISNQPQHF
once TRBD2 TRBJ2-1 TRBV14 TGTGCCAGCAGCCAATGGGCGGGAGGGTACAATGAGCAGTTCTTC CASSQWAGGYNEQFF
NA NA TRBJ1-2 TRBV5-4 TGTGCCAGCAGTTATATGACAGGAGACTATGGCTACACCTTC CASSYMTGDYGYTF
once NA TRBJ1-2 TRBV23-1 TGCGCCAGCAGTCACCCGTGGGCCGCGGGGGGGCTAAATGGCTACACCTTC CASSHPWAAGGLNGYTF
NA TRBD2 TRBJ2-7 TRBV7-2 TGTGCCAGCAGCACACGGACTAGCGGGAGGATCTACGAGCAGTACTTC CASSTRTSGRIYEQYF
NA TRBD1 TRBJ1-2 TRBV12-3/TRBV12-4 TGTGCCAGCAGTCCTGACAGGGCCTATGGCTACACCTTC CASSPDRAYGYTF
once NA TRBJ2-7 TRBV6-5 TGTGCCAGCAGTCCCGATGACTACGAGCAGTACTTC CASSPDDYEQYF
once TRBD2 TRBJ2-7 TRBV4-2 TGTGCCAGCAGCCAAGTGGCGGGAGCCTCCTACGAGCAGTACTTC CASSQVAGASYEQYF
NA NA TRBJ2-7 TRBV20-1 TGCAGTGCTAGTGGGGGATCGGGCTCCTACGAGCAGTACTTC CSASGGSGSYEQYF